The entry below describes one TCR beta chain. Produced via immunoSEQ multiplex PCR; TCRdb's table is partial and in-frame only. The sample has more than 150,000 clones; around 87% are singletons. Germline assignment: CDR1 LNHDA and CDR2 SQIVND (reference sequence). Unmatched junction bases numbered 2, after V lost 2 bases and J lost 2 bases. The CDR3 covers 15 residues. The sample originates from a study of blood T cell repertoires in COVID-19. The sequenced sample consisted of peripheral blood. The receptor comes from a man aged 35-49 years with active or convalescent COVID-19. The V call is TRBV19, the J call TRBJ2-5; 10 bases line up with TRBD1. CDR3 nucleotides: TGTGCCAGTAGTATATGGGACAGGGGTCAAGAGACCCAGTACTTC. As protein: CASSIWDRGQETQYF.